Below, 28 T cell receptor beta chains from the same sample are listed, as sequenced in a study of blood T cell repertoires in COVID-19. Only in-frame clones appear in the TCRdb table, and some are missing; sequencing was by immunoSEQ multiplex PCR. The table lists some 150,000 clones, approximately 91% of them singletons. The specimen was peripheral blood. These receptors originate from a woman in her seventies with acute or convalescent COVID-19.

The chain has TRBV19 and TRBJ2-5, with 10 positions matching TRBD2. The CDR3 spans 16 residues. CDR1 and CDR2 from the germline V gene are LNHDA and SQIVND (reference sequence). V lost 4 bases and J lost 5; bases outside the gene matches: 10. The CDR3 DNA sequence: TGTGCCAGTAGTACTGCGAGCGGGGGGGCCGGGGAGACCCAGTACTTC. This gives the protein CASSTASGGAGETQYF.

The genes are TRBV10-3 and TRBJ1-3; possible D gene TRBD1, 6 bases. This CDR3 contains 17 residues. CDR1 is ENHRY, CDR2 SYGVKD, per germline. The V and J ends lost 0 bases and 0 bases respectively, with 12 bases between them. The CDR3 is CAISESLTGTSGNTIYF. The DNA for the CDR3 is TGTGCCATCAGTGAGTCGTTAACAGGGACCTCTGGAAACACCATATATTTT.

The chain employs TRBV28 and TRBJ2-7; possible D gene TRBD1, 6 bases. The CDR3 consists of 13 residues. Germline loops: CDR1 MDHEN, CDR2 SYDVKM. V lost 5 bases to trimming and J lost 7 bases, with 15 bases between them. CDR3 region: CASSTTGTREQYV. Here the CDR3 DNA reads TGTGCCAGCAGTACCACAGGGACGCGGGAGCAGTACGTC.

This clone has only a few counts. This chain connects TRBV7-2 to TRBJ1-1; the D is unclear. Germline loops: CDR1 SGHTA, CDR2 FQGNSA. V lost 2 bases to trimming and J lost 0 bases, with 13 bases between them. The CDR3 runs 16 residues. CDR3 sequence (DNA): TGTGCCAGCAGCTTAATGGCACCAACTATGAACACTGAAGCTTTCTTT. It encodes CASSLMAPTMNTEAFF.

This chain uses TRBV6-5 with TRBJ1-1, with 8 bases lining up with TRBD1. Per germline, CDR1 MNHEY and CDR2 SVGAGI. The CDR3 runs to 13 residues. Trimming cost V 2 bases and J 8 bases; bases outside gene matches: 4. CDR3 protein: CASSYPDRGEAFF. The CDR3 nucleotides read TGTGCCAGCAGTTACCCCGACAGGGGCGAAGCTTTCTTT.

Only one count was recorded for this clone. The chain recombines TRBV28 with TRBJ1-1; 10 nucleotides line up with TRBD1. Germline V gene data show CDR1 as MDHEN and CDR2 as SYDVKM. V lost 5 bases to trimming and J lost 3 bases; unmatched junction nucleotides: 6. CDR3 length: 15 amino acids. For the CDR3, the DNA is TGTGCCAGCAGTCGGGGTGGGACAGGGGACACTGAAGCTTTCTTT. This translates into CASSRGGTGDTEAFF.

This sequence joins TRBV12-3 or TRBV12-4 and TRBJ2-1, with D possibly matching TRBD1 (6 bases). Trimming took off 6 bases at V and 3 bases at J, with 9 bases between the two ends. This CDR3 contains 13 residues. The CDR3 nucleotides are TGTGCCAGCAGGGCGGACAGCTACAATGAGCAGTTCTTC. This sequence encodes CASRADSYNEQFF.

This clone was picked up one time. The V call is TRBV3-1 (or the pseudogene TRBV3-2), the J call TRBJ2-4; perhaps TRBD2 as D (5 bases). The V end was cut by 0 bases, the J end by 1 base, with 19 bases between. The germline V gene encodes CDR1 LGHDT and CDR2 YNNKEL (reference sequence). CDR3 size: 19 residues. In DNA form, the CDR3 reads TGTGCCAGCAGCCAAGAGGAGGACCCCGAACCCTGGGCCAAAAACATTCAGTACTTC. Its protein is CASSQEEDPEPWAKNIQYF.

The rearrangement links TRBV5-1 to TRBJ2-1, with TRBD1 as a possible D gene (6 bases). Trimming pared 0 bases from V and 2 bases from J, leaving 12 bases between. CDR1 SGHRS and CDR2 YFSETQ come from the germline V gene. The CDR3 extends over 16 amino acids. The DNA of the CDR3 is TGCGCCAGCAGCTTGGGTCAGGGGCCAACCTACAATGAGCAGTTCTTC. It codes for CASSLGQGPTYNEQFF.

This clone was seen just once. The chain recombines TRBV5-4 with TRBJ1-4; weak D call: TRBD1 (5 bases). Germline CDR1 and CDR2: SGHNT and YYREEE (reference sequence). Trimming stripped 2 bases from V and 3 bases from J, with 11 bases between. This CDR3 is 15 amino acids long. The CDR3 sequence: CASSFGSRANEKLFF. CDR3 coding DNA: TGTGCCAGCAGCTTTGGCTCCAGGGCTAATGAAAAACTGTTTTTT.

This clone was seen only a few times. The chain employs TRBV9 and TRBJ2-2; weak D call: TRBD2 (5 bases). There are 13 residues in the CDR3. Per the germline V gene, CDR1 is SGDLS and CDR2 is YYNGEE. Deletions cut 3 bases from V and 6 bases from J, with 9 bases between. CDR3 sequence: CASSATMSGELFF. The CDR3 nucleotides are TGTGCCAGCAGCGCGACTATGTCCGGGGAGCTGTTTTTT.

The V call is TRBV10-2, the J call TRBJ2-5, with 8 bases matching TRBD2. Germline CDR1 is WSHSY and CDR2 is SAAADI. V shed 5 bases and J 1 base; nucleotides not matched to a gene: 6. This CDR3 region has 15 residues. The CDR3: CASSSTGTSQETQYF. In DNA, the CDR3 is TGCGCCAGCAGTTCCACCGGGACTAGCCAAGAGACCCAGTACTTC.

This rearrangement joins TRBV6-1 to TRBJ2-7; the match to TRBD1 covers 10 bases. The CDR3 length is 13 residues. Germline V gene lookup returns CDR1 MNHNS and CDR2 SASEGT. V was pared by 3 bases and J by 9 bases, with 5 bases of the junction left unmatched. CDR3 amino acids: CASSETGGFGQYV. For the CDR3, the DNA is TGTGCCAGCAGTGAGACAGGGGGCTTTGGGCAGTACGTC.

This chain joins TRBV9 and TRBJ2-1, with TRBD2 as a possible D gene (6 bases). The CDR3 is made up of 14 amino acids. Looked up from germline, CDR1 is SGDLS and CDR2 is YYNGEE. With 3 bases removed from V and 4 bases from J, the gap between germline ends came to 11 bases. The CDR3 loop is CASSAPRGYNEQFF. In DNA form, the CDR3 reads TGTGCCAGCAGCGCTCCTCGGGGGTACAATGAGCAGTTCTTC. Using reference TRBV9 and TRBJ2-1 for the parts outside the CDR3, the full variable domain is DSGVTQTPKHLITATGQRVTLRCSPRSGDLSVYWYQQSLDQGLQFLIQYYNGEERAKGNILERFSAQQFPDLHSELNLSSLELGDSALYFCASSAPRGYNEQFFGPGTRLTVL.

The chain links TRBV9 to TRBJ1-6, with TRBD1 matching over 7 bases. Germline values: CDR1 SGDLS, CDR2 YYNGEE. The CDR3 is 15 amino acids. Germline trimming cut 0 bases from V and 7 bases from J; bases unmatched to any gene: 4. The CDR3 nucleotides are TGTGCCAGCAGCGTAGAGGGACAGATGAATTCACCCCTCCACTTT. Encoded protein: CASSVEGQMNSPLHF.

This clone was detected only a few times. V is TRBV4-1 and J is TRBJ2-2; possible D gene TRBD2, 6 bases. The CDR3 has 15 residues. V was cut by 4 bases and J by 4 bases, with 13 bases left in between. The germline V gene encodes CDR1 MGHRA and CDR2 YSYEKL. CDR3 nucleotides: TGCGCCAGCAGCCTAAGCGGGTTGGGCACCGGGGAGCTGTTTTTT. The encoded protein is CASSLSGLGTGELFF.

The CDR3, as DNA: TGTGCCAGCAGCCCAGTCCCTCCCCCAGATACGCAGTATTTT. It codes for CASSPVPPPDTQYF. This chain joins TRBV5-4 and TRBJ2-3; no clear D gene. The CDR3 consists of 14 residues. The V and J ends lost 4 bases and 4 bases respectively, with 13 bases between them. Looked up from germline, CDR1 is SGHNT and CDR2 is YYREEE (reference sequence). Together with reference TRBV5-4 and TRBJ2-3, the CDR3 gives the full variable domain: ETGVTQSPTHLIKTRGQQVTLRCSSQSGHNTVSWYQQALGQGPQFIFQYYREEENGRGNFPPRFSGLQFPNYSSELNVNALELDDSALYLCASSPVPPPDTQYFGPGTRLTVL.

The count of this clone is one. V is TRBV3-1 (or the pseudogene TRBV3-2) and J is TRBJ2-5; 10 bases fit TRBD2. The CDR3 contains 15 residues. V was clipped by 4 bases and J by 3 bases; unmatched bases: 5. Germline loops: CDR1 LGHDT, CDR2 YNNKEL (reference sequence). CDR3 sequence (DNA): TGTGCCAGCAGCCTAACTAGCGGGACAAAAGAGACCCAGTACTTC. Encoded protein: CASSLTSGTKETQYF.

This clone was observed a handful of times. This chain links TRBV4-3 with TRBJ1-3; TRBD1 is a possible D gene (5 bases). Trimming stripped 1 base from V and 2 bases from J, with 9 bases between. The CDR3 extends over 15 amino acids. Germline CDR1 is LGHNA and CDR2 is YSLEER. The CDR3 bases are TGCGCCAGCAGCCAAGGCCCAGGGACTGGAAACACCATATATTTT. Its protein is CASSQGPGTGNTIYF.

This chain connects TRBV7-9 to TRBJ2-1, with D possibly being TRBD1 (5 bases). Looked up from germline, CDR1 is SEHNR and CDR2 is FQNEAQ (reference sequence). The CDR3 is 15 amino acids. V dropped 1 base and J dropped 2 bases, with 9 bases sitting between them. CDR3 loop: CASSLGQMPYNEQFF. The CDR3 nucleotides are TGTGCCAGCAGCTTAGGACAGATGCCCTACAATGAGCAGTTCTTC.

CDR3 sequence: CASSSPLYEQFF. In nucleotides, the CDR3 is TGTGCCAGCAGTTCCCCCCTCTATGAGCAGTTCTTC. The chain combines TRBV6-6 with TRBJ2-1; D gene uncertain. The V and J ends lost 4 bases and 8 bases respectively, with 9 bases between them. CDR3 length: 12 residues. Germline assignment: CDR1 MNHNY and CDR2 SVGAGI (reference sequence).

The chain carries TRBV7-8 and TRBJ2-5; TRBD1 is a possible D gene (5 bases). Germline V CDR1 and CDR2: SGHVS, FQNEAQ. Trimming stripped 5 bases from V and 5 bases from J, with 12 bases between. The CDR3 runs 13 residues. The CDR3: CASSQGARETQYF. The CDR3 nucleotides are TGTGCCAGCAGCCAAGGGGCTCGGGAGACCCAGTACTTC.

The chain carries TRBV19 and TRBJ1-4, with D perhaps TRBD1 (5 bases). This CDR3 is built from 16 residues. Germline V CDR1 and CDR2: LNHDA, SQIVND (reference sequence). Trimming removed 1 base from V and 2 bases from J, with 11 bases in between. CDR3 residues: CASSIAGAGTNEKLFF. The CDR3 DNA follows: TGTGCCAGTAGTATAGCTGGGGCAGGCACTAATGAAAAACTGTTTTTT.

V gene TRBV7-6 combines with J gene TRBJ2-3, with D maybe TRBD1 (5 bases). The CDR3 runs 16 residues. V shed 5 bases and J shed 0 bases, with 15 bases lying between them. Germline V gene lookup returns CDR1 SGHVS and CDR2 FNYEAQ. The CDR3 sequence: CASSLDSTFSTDTQYF. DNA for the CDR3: TGTGCCAGCAGCCTTGACAGCACCTTTAGCACAGATACGCAGTATTTT.

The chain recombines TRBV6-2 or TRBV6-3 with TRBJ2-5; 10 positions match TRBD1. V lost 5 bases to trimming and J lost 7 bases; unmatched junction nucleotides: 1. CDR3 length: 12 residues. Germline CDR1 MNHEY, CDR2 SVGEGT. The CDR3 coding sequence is TGTGCCAGCAGTGGGGACAGGGGGACCCAGTACTTC. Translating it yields CASSGDRGTQYF.

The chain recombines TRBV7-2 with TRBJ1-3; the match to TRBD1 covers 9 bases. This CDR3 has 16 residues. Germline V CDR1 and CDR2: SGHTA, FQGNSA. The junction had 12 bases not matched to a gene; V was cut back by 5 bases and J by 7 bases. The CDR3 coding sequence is TGTGCCAGCAGCGACAAACCGGGACAGGGACGGAACACCATATATTTT. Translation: CASSDKPGQGRNTIYF.

This CDR3 is CASSPGQANEQFF. In nucleotides, the CDR3 is TGTGCCAGCAGCCCGGGACAGGCAAATGAGCAGTTCTTC. The genes are TRBV5-8 and TRBJ2-1; 8 positions match TRBD1. CDR3 length: 13 residues. Germline V gives CDR1 SGHTS, CDR2 YDEGEE. J was trimmed by 7 bases and V by 4 bases; bases with no gene match: 4. Combining the CDR3 with reference TRBV5-8 and TRBJ2-1 gives the whole variable domain EAGVTQSPTHLIKTRGQQATLRCSPISGHTSVYWYQQALGLGLQFLLWYDEGEERNRGNFPPRFSGRQFPNYSSELNVNALELEDSALYLCASSPGQANEQFFGPGTRLTVL.

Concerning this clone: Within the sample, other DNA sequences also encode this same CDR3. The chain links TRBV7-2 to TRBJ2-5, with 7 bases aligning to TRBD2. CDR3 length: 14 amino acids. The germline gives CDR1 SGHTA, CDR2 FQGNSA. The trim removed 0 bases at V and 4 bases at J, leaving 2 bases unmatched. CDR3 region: CASSLAGEGETQYF. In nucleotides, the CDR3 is TGTGCCAGCAGCTTAGCAGGGGAGGGAGAGACCCAGTACTTC.